These T cell receptor beta chains were read from a single sample in a study of blood T cell repertoires in COVID-19. The protocol was immunoSEQ multiplex PCR, while the TCRdb copy is restricted to in-frame clones and leaves out a portion. This table has 190,000 or so clones, about 80% appearing once. The sequenced sample was PBMCs or T cells enriched from blood (not recorded which). The source is a man aged 35 to 55 who had recovered from COVID-19. Both conserved end residues are part of each CDR3. D genes are given only for firm matches. Clone size is stated in some rows and not others, as once, few, many or a class when expanded.

clone_size | j_call | v_call | d_call | cdr3_nt | cdr3_aa
. | TRBJ2-7 | TRBV7-9 | . | TGTGCCAGCAGCTTAGCGTTTGGAGGGTTAGCAGGCGAGCAGTACTTC | CASSLAFGGLAGEQYF
. | TRBJ1-4 | TRBV5-1 | . | TGCGCCAGCAGCTCCCGGGGTGGGCCCAACAAGGAAAAACTGTTTTTT | CASSSRGGPNKEKLFF
. | TRBJ1-1 | TRBV7-9 | . | TGTGCCAGCAGCTTAGCGGGGGCCCTTGACACTGAAGCTTTCTTT | CASSLAGALDTEAFF
. | TRBJ2-3 | TRBV6-5 | TRBD1 | TGTGCCAGCAGTTTTCGGGACAGGGGACACACAGATACGCAGTATTTT | CASSFRDRGHTDTQYF
. | TRBJ2-1 | TRBV7-7 | TRBD1 | TGTGCCAGCAGCCAGGACAGGGGATCCTACAATGAGCAGTTCTTC | CASSQDRGSYNEQFF
. | TRBJ2-3 | TRBV9 | TRBD2 | TGTGCCAGCAGCGTAGCGAGAACCCAGCGGGGGGACACAGATACGCAGTATTTT | CASSVARTQRGDTDTQYF
. | TRBJ1-2 | TRBV19 | . | TGTGCCAGTCGGGTATCTGGCTATGGCTACACCTTC | CASRVSGYGYTF
. | TRBJ2-2 | TRBV4-1 | . | TGCGCCAGCAGCCAAGATGGCCTAGGAGCCGGGGAGCTGTTTTTT | CASSQDGLGAGELFF
. | TRBJ2-7 | TRBV30 | TRBD1 | TGTGCCTCAACAGGGGCTTTTCACGAGCAGTACTTC | CASTGAFHEQYF
. | TRBJ2-3 | TRBV4-2 | . | TGTGCCAGCAGCCGCCTCTCCGGGGGGCAAGATACGCAGTATTTT | CASSRLSGGQDTQYF
. | TRBJ1-3 | TRBV4-1 | TRBD1 | TGCGCCAGCAGCCAAGTTACTGCGACAGGGTCTGGAAACACCATATATTTT | CASSQVTATGSGNTIYF
once | TRBJ2-1 | TRBV29-1 | TRBD2 | TGCAGCGCCACCCCCGATATCCGACTAGCGGGGTTGTCCTACAATGAGCAGTTCTTC | CSATPDIRLAGLSYNEQFF
. | TRBJ1-2 | TRBV5-1 | . | TGCGCCAGCAGCTTTGGACAGCCGGTTAACATCTATGGCTACACCTTC | CASSFGQPVNIYGYTF
. | TRBJ2-5 | TRBV3-1/TRBV3-2 | TRBD1 | TGTGCCAGCAGCCAAGAGACAGGGTTCGGCGAGACCCAGTACTTC | CASSQETGFGETQYF
. | TRBJ2-1 | TRBV5-1 | TRBD2 | TGCGCCAGCAGTTCCGGGAGCGGGAGCTCCTACAATGAGCAGTTCTTC | CASSSGSGSSYNEQFF